Presented here are 28 T cell receptor beta chains from one specimen sequenced in a study of blood T cell repertoires in COVID-19. The assay was immunoSEQ multiplex PCR, and TCRdb's table has in-frame clones only and misses some. The sample holds over 30,000 clones, 75% seen once. The source material was peripheral blood. The receptors derive from a man older than 75 with active or convalescent COVID-19.

V usage is TRBV10-2 and J usage is TRBJ2-7; possible D gene TRBD1, 6 bases. Trimming removed 2 bases at V and 4 bases at J, with 6 bases between. This CDR3 spans 12 amino acids. Germline CDR1 WSHSY, CDR2 SAAADI. DNA of the CDR3: TGCGCCAGCAGTGAGACAGGGTACGAGCAGTACTTC. As protein: CASSETGYEQYF.

The chain couples TRBV27 to TRBJ1-5; D not resolved. The CDR3 spans 13 residues. V lost 3 bases to trimming and J lost 4 bases, with 7 bases between them. The germline CDR1 and CDR2 sequences are MNHEY and SMNVEV (reference sequence). The CDR3 DNA sequence: TGTGCCAGCAGTTTTTGGCCAAATCAGCCCCAGCATTTT. Residues: CASSFWPNQPQHF.

This chain joins TRBV30 and TRBJ1-2, with 8 bases identical to TRBD1. This CDR3 contains 16 residues. Germline V gives CDR1 GTSNPN, CDR2 SVGIG (reference sequence). V lost 5 bases, J lost 2 bases, and 13 bases stayed unmatched. This CDR3 is CAWSRDRTKTNYGYTF. In nucleotides, the CDR3 is TGTGCCTGGTCCCGGGACAGGACCAAGACAAACTATGGCTACACCTTC.

The rearrangement joins TRBV6-5 to TRBJ2-3; perhaps TRBD1 as D (6 bases). Germline V CDR1 and CDR2: MNHEY, SVGAGI. CDR3 size: 15 residues. Trimming cost V 10 bases and J 4 bases, with 21 bases left between them. CDR3 residues: CAIYAGTPRADTQYF. The CDR3 nucleotides are TGTGCCATCTACGCCGGGACACCCCGTGCAGATACGCAGTATTTT.

The V call is TRBV7-2, the J call TRBJ2-5, with D possibly TRBD2 on 5 matching bases. This CDR3 region has 11 residues. Germline V gives CDR1 SGHTA, CDR2 FQGNSA. Trimming pared 4 bases from V and 7 bases from J, leaving 7 bases between. Here the CDR3 DNA reads TGTGCCAGCAGCTCCAGCGGGACCCAGTACTTC. Protein product: CASSSSGTQYF. Together with reference TRBV7-2 and TRBJ2-5, the CDR3 gives the full variable domain: GAGVSQSPSNKVTEKGKDVELRCDPISGHTALYWYRQSLGQGLEFLIYFQGNSAPDKSGLPSDRFSAERTGGSVSTLTIQRTQQEDSAVYLCASSSSGTQYFGPGTRLLVL.

This clone was picked up one time. The chain combines TRBV7-9 with TRBJ2-2, with 7 positions matching TRBD1. CDR1 SEHNR and CDR2 FQNEAQ come from the germline V gene (reference sequence). V lost 7 bases to trimming and J lost 3 bases; unmatched junction nucleotides: 8. The CDR3 loop spans 15 amino acids. The CDR3 reads CASTHRGGDTGELFF. CDR3 in DNA: TGTGCCAGCACTCACAGGGGTGGCGACACCGGGGAGCTGTTTTTT. Variable domain in full (rest from reference TRBV7-9 and TRBJ2-2): DTGVSQNPRHKITKRGQNVTFRCDPISEHNRLYWYRQTLGQGPEFLTYFQNEAQLEKSRLLSDRFSAERPKGSFSTLEIQRTEQGDSAMYLCASTHRGGDTGELFFGEGSRLTVL.

The CDR3 spells CASSFQASTDTQYF. Written as DNA, the CDR3 is TGCGCCAGCAGCTTCCAGGCTAGCACAGATACGCAGTATTTT. The chain joins TRBV5-1 to TRBJ2-3; unclear D gene. The CDR3 loop spans 14 amino acids. V was pared by 2 bases and J by 0 bases, with 7 bases between. Germline V gene lookup returns CDR1 SGHRS and CDR2 YFSETQ. The complete variable domain, with remaining parts taken from reference TRBV5-1 and TRBJ2-3, reads KAGVTQTPRYLIKTRGQQVTLSCSPISGHRSVSWYQQTPGQGLQFLFEYFSETQRNKGNFPGRFSGRQFSNSRSEMNVSTLELGDSALYLCASSFQASTDTQYFGPGTRLTVL.

The chain joins TRBV6-1 to TRBJ1-4; the D is unclear. Deletions cut 2 bases from V and 8 bases from J, with 18 bases between. The CDR3 extends over 16 amino acids. Germline CDR1 and CDR2: MNHNS and SASEGT. The CDR3 bases are TGTGCCAGCAGTGAACTGGACCCTCGGGATTCGGAAAAACTGTTTTTT. Amino acid sequence: CASSELDPRDSEKLFF.

The gene calls are TRBV2 and TRBJ2-4; the match to TRBD1 covers 11 bases. Trimming at V came to 7 bases and at J to 6 bases, leaving 2 bases not matched to a gene. The germline V gene encodes CDR1 SNHLY and CDR2 FYNNEI. The CDR3 consists of 13 residues. The CDR3 nucleotides are TGTGCCAGCATGGGGACAGGGGGAAACATTCAGTACTTC. Translation gives CASMGTGGNIQYF.

This clone was found a few times. The V gene is TRBV10-3, the J gene TRBJ1-2, with D possibly matching TRBD1 (6 bases). The V and J ends lost 5 bases and 2 bases respectively, with 15 bases between them. CDR1 and CDR2 from the germline V gene are ENHRY and SYGVKD. The CDR3 covers 15 residues. DNA of the CDR3: TGTGCCATCAGTACGAAAAAAACAGGGAACTATGGCTACACCTTC. It is translated as CAISTKKTGNYGYTF.

This rearrangement joins TRBV6-5 to TRBJ2-7, with D possibly TRBD1 on 6 matching bases. With 0 bases removed from V and 1 base from J, the gap between germline ends came to 13 bases. This CDR3 comprises 16 residues. CDR1 is MNHEY, CDR2 SVGAGI, per germline. CDR3 amino acids: CASSYSTTGHSYEQYF. Written as DNA, the CDR3 is TGTGCCAGCAGTTACTCGACGACAGGCCATTCCTACGAGCAGTACTTC.

The rearrangement links TRBV19 to TRBJ1-2, with D possibly matching TRBD1 (5 bases). Germline CDR1 LNHDA, CDR2 SQIVND (reference sequence). The CDR3 runs to 16 residues. V was pared by 6 bases and J by 0 bases, with 17 bases between. The CDR3 reads CASSASQGYTNYGYTF. CDR3 in DNA: TGTGCCAGTAGCGCCTCGCAGGGCTATACTAACTATGGCTACACCTTC.

The chain joins TRBV19 to TRBJ1-5; tentative D call: TRBD1 (5 bases). Trimming removed 8 bases at V and 2 bases at J, with 10 bases between. The CDR3 totals 13 residues. Germline-derived CDR1 and CDR2 are LNHDA and SQIVND (reference sequence). The CDR3 loop is CASSGVGNQPQHF. DNA of the CDR3: TGTGCCAGTTCGGGGGTTGGCAATCAGCCCCAGCATTTT.

V gene TRBV30 combines with J gene TRBJ1-5, with D possibly being TRBD1 (6 bases). The CDR3 covers 15 residues. The germline V gene encodes CDR1 GTSNPN and CDR2 SVGIG (reference sequence). Between the trimmed V and J ends, which lost 1 base and 2 bases, there was a span of 12 bases. CDR3 amino acids: CAWSEKHRGNQPQHF. In DNA, the CDR3 is TGTGCCTGGAGTGAAAAGCACAGGGGCAATCAGCCCCAGCATTTT.

V and J are TRBV29-1 and TRBJ1-1; a weak D match, TRBD1 (6 bases). V lost 2 bases to trimming and J lost 5 bases, with 15 bases between them. There are 14 residues in the CDR3. The germline CDR1 and CDR2 sequences are SQVTM and ANQGSEA. The CDR3 DNA reads as TGCAGCGTTGAATCCTTAGGGGGAATGACTGAAGCTTTCTTT. Its protein is CSVESLGGMTEAFF.

This chain links TRBV29-1 with TRBJ2-7, with 7 bases aligning to TRBD2. CDR1 and CDR2 (germline): SQVTM, ANQGSEA. This CDR3 is 12 amino acids long. With 0 bases clipped from V and 6 bases from J, the junction kept 2 bases outside the gene matches. This chain's CDR3 is CSVEEGGSEQYF. The CDR3 DNA reads as TGCAGCGTTGAAGAGGGGGGGTCCGAGCAGTACTTC.

The J gene is TRBJ1-5, the V gene TRBV6-6, with 12 bases lining up with TRBD1. The germline CDR1 and CDR2 sequences are MNHNY and SVGAGI (reference sequence). The CDR3 length is 20 residues. J was trimmed by 2 bases and V by 6 bases; bases with no gene match: 17. CDR3 sequence reads: CASSKGQGAPPSGGNQPQHF. CDR3 bases: TGTGCCAGCAGCAAGGGACAGGGGGCGCCCCCTTCGGGTGGCAATCAGCCCCAGCATTTT.

V and J are TRBV6-6 and TRBJ1-6; possibly TRBD1 for D (5 bases). Trimming took 3 bases from V and 7 from J, leaving 16 bases between them. CDR3 length: 16 residues. Per germline, CDR1 MNHNY and CDR2 SVGAGI (reference sequence). CDR3 region: CASSYVVQVGNSPLHF. CDR3 sequence (DNA): TGTGCCAGCAGTTATGTCGTACAGGTCGGCAATTCACCCCTCCACTTT.

V is TRBV10-3 and J is TRBJ2-3; 12 positions agree with TRBD2. The CDR3 is 17 amino acids. From germline, CDR1 is ENHRY and CDR2 SYGVKD. V dropped 5 bases and J dropped 6; count of bases not matched to a gene: 12. The CDR3 DNA reads as TGTGCCATCAGTAAAACCGGGACTAGCGGGTTAGCGGATACGCAGTATTTT. It codes for CAISKTGTSGLADTQYF.

In its sample, this clone was seen a few times. The chain uses TRBV12-5 and TRBJ1-6; no reliable D call. This CDR3 has 13 amino acids. Trimming cost V 6 bases and J 9 bases, with 12 bases left between them. Germline CDR1 is LGHNT and CDR2 is FRNRAP. CDR3 in amino acids: CASGWEGGSPLHF. The CDR3 DNA reads TGTGCTAGTGGCTGGGAGGGCGGTTCACCCCTCCACTTT.

This chain connects TRBV7-2 to TRBJ1-5; D possibly corresponds to TRBD1 (6 bases). Trimming removed 1 base from V and 6 bases from J, with 10 bases in between. CDR3 length: 14 residues. Germline-derived CDR1 and CDR2 are SGHTA and FQGNSA. CDR3 coding DNA: TGTGCCAGCAGCTTAGAAGGGGGGGGTCAGCCCCAGCATTTT. Translating gives CASSLEGGGQPQHF.

The chain is built from TRBV5-5 and TRBJ2-2, with D maybe TRBD2 (6 bases). V was cut by 4 bases and J by 4 bases, with 20 bases left in between. The CDR3 has 17 amino acids. Per germline, CDR1 SGHKS and CDR2 YYEKEE (reference sequence). The CDR3 sequence: CASSPRTNQRLTGELFF. In nucleotides, the CDR3 is TGTGCCAGCAGCCCGAGGACTAACCAGAGACTCACCGGGGAGCTGTTTTTT.

The chain joins TRBV27 to TRBJ2-1; 9 bases are shared with TRBD1. The junction had 6 bases not matched to a gene; V was cut back by 5 bases and J by 4 bases. Germline values: CDR1 MNHEY, CDR2 SMNVEV (reference sequence). This CDR3 region has 15 residues. The CDR3 coding sequence is TGTGCCAGCAGTAGTCGGACAGGGGCTTACAATGAGCAGTTCTTC. Translation gives CASSSRTGAYNEQFF.

V is TRBV19 and J is TRBJ2-7; 9 bases align to TRBD1. The germline V gene encodes CDR1 LNHDA and CDR2 SQIVND (reference sequence). V lost 3 bases and J lost 1; bases outside the gene matches: 7. This CDR3 comprises 16 residues. The chain's CDR3 is CASSMALGQGSYEQYF. The CDR3 nucleotides are TGTGCCAGTAGTATGGCGTTAGGACAGGGGTCCTACGAGCAGTACTTC.

The V gene is TRBV6-5, the J gene TRBJ2-7; 10 bases map to TRBD1. CDR1 is MNHEY and CDR2 is SVGAGI in the germline V gene. V lost 7 bases, J lost 4 bases, and 10 bases stayed unmatched. This CDR3 has 15 amino acids. The CDR3 sequence: CASTFPGQGLYEQYF. The CDR3 DNA follows: TGTGCCAGCACATTTCCGGGACAGGGGCTTTACGAGCAGTACTTC.

V is TRBV27 and J is TRBJ1-2; D is ambiguous. Germline CDR1 MNHEY, CDR2 SMNVEV (reference sequence). V was pared by 6 bases and J by 8 bases, with 16 bases between. CDR3 length: 13 residues. The chain's CDR3 is CASRGTRGGGYTF. The CDR3 DNA sequence: TGTGCCAGCAGGGGAACCCGGGGAGGCGGCTACACCTTC.

V is TRBV10-3 and J is TRBJ2-5; 7 nucleotides match TRBD1. After removal of 4 bases from V and 1 base from J, the junction contained 6 bases not matched to a gene. CDR1 and CDR2 from the germline V gene are ENHRY and SYGVKD. The CDR3 has 15 residues. The chain's CDR3 is CAISVQQGPQETQYF. The CDR3 DNA reads TGTGCCATCAGTGTGCAACAGGGGCCCCAAGAGACCCAGTACTTC.

V and J are TRBV24-1 and TRBJ2-5, with 9 bases that match TRBD2. This CDR3 spans 14 amino acids. Germline lookup yields CDR1 KGHDR and CDR2 SFDVKD. The ends lost 3 bases at V and 13 bases at J; junction bases unmatched: 11. The CDR3 is CATSDGAGGPVRYF. CDR3 DNA sequence: TGTGCCACCAGTGATGGAGCGGGAGGTCCGGTCCGGTACTTC.